The 31 T cell receptor beta chains below all came from one sample that was sequenced in a study of T cells after yellow fever vaccination. TCRdb redid the calling of the 5' RACE reads with MiXCR, one entry per CDR3 protein. The sample carries over 65,000 distinct CDR3 sequences, 13% recorded once. Specimen: CD8+ T cells not binding an NS4B(214-222) dextramer, sorted from PBMCs, collected about 21 days after the first yellow fever vaccination. The receptors were gathered from a man between 18 and 29 years old who received the YFV17D yellow fever vaccine.

This clonotype came up a few times. This chain uses TRBV4-1 with TRBJ2-7; no reliable D call. Germline lookup yields CDR1 MGHRA and CDR2 YSYEKL. Between the trimmed V and J ends, which lost 0 bases and 3 bases, there was a span of 15 bases. This CDR3 region has 16 residues. CDR3 residues: CASSQEPGNVFYEQYF. The CDR3 coding sequence is TGCGCCAGCAGCCAAGAACCAGGAAATGTCTTCTACGAGCAGTACTTC.

This chain links TRBV11-2 with TRBJ2-5, with D possibly called TRBD1 or TRBD2 (5 bases each). V was shortened by 1 base and J by 2 bases, with 14 bases between the two germline ends. From germline, CDR1 is SGHAT and CDR2 FQNNGV. The CDR3 is made up of 16 amino acids. The CDR3 reads CASSLAGGGGQETQYF. The CDR3 region has the DNA TGTGCCAGCAGCTTAGCCGGTGGTGGGGGTCAAGAGACCCAGTACTTC.

This clonotype was counted at least ten times. V usage is TRBV5-1 and J usage is TRBJ1-1; 9 nucleotides match TRBD1. After removal of 4 bases from V and 5 bases from J, the junction contained 9 bases not matched to a gene. The CDR3 is 15 amino acids. The germline V gene has CDR1 SGHRS and CDR2 YFSETQ. CDR3 residues: CASSASQGAETEAFF. Here the CDR3 DNA reads TGCGCCAGCAGCGCTTCACAGGGGGCGGAAACTGAAGCTTTCTTT.

V gene TRBV29-1 combines with J gene TRBJ2-2; D unclear. V lost 4 bases to trimming and J lost 0 bases, with 6 bases between them. Germline V gene data show CDR1 as SQVTM and CDR2 as ANQGSEA. CDR3 length: 13 amino acids. CDR3 in DNA: TGCAGCGTTGCCCGAGCGAACACCGGGGAGCTGTTTTTT. Translating gives CSVARANTGELFF.

This clonotype has just a few counts. The V gene is TRBV12-3 or TRBV12-4, the J gene TRBJ2-1; D is undetermined. Deletions cut 3 bases from V and 3 bases from J, with 9 bases between. This CDR3 contains 14 residues. CDR3 in amino acids: CASSFLGNYNEQFF. The CDR3 DNA sequence: TGTGCCAGCAGTTTCCTGGGTAACTACAATGAGCAGTTCTTC.

This clonotype was picked up a small number of times. The chain employs TRBV7-9 and TRBJ2-4; no definite D call. Germline CDR1 reads SEHNR; CDR2 reads FQNEAQ (reference sequence). Trimming stripped 5 bases from V and 0 bases from J, with 14 bases between. The CDR3 covers 16 residues. The CDR3 sequence is CASSLVGGLAKNIQYF. DNA of the CDR3: TGTGCCAGCAGCCTCGTGGGCGGCTTAGCCAAAAACATTCAGTACTTC.

The V call is TRBV5-1, the J call TRBJ2-2; tentatively, D is TRBD2 (6 bases). The CDR3 loop spans 15 amino acids. Germline CDR1 SGHRS, CDR2 YFSETQ. V was shortened by 2 bases and J by 5 bases, with 13 bases between the two germline ends. CDR3 nucleotides: TGCGCCAGCAGCTTTTCCGGGACTGATACCGGGGAGCTGTTTTTT. Its protein product is CASSFSGTDTGELFF.

The chain employs TRBV10-1 and TRBJ2-1; TRBD2 agrees at 7 bases. Trimming removed 0 bases from V and 0 bases from J; junction bases left unmatched: 2. The CDR3 runs 16 residues. Germline V gene sequence: CDR1 WNHNN, CDR2 SYGVQD (reference sequence). The chain's CDR3 is CASSESAGSSYNEQFF. The CDR3 bases are TGCGCCAGCAGTGAGTCAGCGGGGAGCTCCTACAATGAGCAGTTCTTC.

This clonotype was seen only a few times. V usage is TRBV12-3 or TRBV12-4 and J usage is TRBJ2-3; TRBD2 might be the D (5 bases). V was clipped by 8 bases and J by 2 bases, with 11 bases between them. The CDR3 extends over 13 amino acids. CDR3 residues: CASVGLPTDTQYF. The CDR3 DNA follows: TGTGCCAGCGTAGGACTGCCCACAGATACGCAGTATTTT.

This clonotype was picked up a small number of times. The V and J genes are TRBV18 and TRBJ2-7; TRBD1 matches 10 bases. Germline V gene sequence: CDR1 KGHSH, CDR2 LQKENI. The J segment lost 6 bases and the V segment lost 10 bases, leaving 9 bases of the junction unmatched. The CDR3 consists of 13 residues. The CDR3 loop reads CATQTGTGVEQYF. In DNA form, the CDR3 reads TGTGCCACCCAGACCGGGACAGGGGTCGAGCAGTACTTC.

The sample holds a few counts of this clonotype. The V and J genes are TRBV6-5 and TRBJ2-2, with no clear D. Germline V gene data show CDR1 as MNHEY and CDR2 as SVGAGI. Trimming pared 2 bases from V and 7 bases from J, leaving 11 bases between. The CDR3 length is 14 residues. DNA for the CDR3: TGTGCCAGCAGTTACGGGGTCAAGAACGGGGAGCTGTTTTTT. It yields the protein CASSYGVKNGELFF.

This chain connects TRBV5-1 to TRBJ2-3; TRBD2 is a possible D gene (6 bases). Germline CDR1 SGHRS, CDR2 YFSETQ. The CDR3 is 15 amino acids. Trimming took 0 bases from V and 2 from J, leaving 10 bases between them. As DNA, the CDR3 is TGCGCCAGCAGCTTGGGGCGGGGATACACAGATACGCAGTATTTT. Encoded protein: CASSLGRGYTDTQYF.

This clonotype was observed a handful of times. This sequence joins TRBV7-8 and TRBJ2-5; no reliable D call. The CDR3 contains 14 residues. Trimming pared 1 base from V and 7 bases from J, leaving 13 bases between. Germline CDR1 is SGHVS and CDR2 is FQNEAQ. The CDR3 reads CASSLEGPTGTQYF. CDR3 bases: TGTGCCAGCAGCTTAGAAGGGCCCACGGGGACCCAGTACTTC.

There are a few counts of this clonotype. The chain carries TRBV4-1 and TRBJ1-2; D is possibly TRBD1 (6 bases). This CDR3 region has 14 residues. V was shortened by 1 base and J by 7 bases, with 13 bases between the two germline ends. Looked up from germline, CDR1 is MGHRA and CDR2 is YSYEKL. CDR3 sequence (DNA): TGCGCCAGCAGCCAAGTGGGGGGCGGGGGTGGCTACACCTTC. Translated, it gives CASSQVGGGGGYTF.

V usage is TRBV6-2 or TRBV6-3 and J usage is TRBJ1-5; 7 bases match TRBD1. CDR1 and CDR2 from the germline V gene are MNHEY and SVGEGT. This CDR3 spans 15 amino acids. V shed 6 bases, J shed 0 bases, and the junction held 5 bases outside the gene matches. CDR3 DNA: TGTGCCAGCAGGTGGGACAGCTATAGCAATCAGCCCCAGCATTTT. The encoded protein is CASRWDSYSNQPQHF.

This clonotype has a handful of counts. The rearrangement uses TRBV7-9 and TRBJ1-2; D might be TRBD1 (6 bases). The V end lost 1 base, the J end lost 4 bases, and 10 bases lay between the germline ends. The germline gives CDR1 SEHNR, CDR2 FQNEAQ (reference sequence). The CDR3 covers 14 residues. The CDR3 nucleotides read TGTGCCAGCAGCTTAGGGGCAGGGGCCTATGGCTACACCTTC. This sequence encodes CASSLGAGAYGYTF.

The chain carries TRBV6-5 and TRBJ2-3; 7 nucleotides line up with TRBD1. With 5 bases clipped from V and 0 bases from J, the junction kept 5 bases outside the gene matches. Germline assignment: CDR1 MNHEY and CDR2 SVGAGI. The CDR3 has 15 residues. CDR3 bases: TGTGCCAGCAGTACCGGGACAGATAGCACAGATACGCAGTATTTT. Translation: CASSTGTDSTDTQYF.

The V and J genes are TRBV7-9 and TRBJ1-2, with 7 nucleotides matching TRBD1. CDR1 is SEHNR, CDR2 FQNEAQ, per germline (reference sequence). The CDR3 is 14 residues long. Losses at the gene ends were 6 bases for V and 4 bases for J; bases not matched to a gene: 8. This CDR3 is CASSHTGVSYGYTF. The DNA of the CDR3 is TGTGCCAGCAGTCATACAGGGGTTTCCTATGGCTACACCTTC.

The chain is built from TRBV12-3 or TRBV12-4 and TRBJ2-2; D remains unclear. V was trimmed by 6 bases and J by 7 bases, leaving 3 bases between them. CDR3 length equals 10 residues. The CDR3 loop is CASSRGELFF. The DNA of the CDR3 is TGTGCCAGCAGCCGCGGGGAGCTGTTTTTT.

The rearrangement links TRBV13 to TRBJ2-7; 12 bases map to TRBD1. CDR1 is PRHDT, CDR2 FYEKMQ, per germline (reference sequence). V was pared by 5 bases and J by 5 bases, with 7 bases of the junction left unmatched. CDR3 length: 15 residues. The CDR3: CASSSRDRGLDEQYF. The CDR3 DNA follows: TGTGCCAGCAGCAGCCGGGACAGGGGGCTCGACGAGCAGTACTTC. Filled out from reference TRBV13 and TRBJ2-7, the complete variable domain reads AAGVIQSPRHLIKEKRETATLKCYPIPRHDTVYWYQQGPGQDPQFLISFYEKMQSDKGSIPDRFSAQQFSDYHSELNMSSLELGDSALYFCASSSRDRGLDEQYFGPGTRLTVT.

This clonotype has more than one count but fewer than ten. The chain has TRBV24-1 and TRBJ1-2; tentative D call: TRBD1 (5 bases). CDR1 and CDR2 (germline): KGHDR, SFDVKD. This CDR3 comprises 12 residues. With 5 bases removed from V and 9 bases from J, the gap between germline ends came to 12 bases. CDR3 protein: CATSAGQDSYTF. CDR3 DNA: TGTGCCACCAGTGCTGGGCAGGACAGCTACACCTTC.

This rearrangement joins TRBV29-1 to TRBJ2-2; D is unclear. This CDR3 has 15 amino acids. CDR1 SQVTM and CDR2 ANQGSEA come from the germline V gene. Trimming stripped 1 base from V and 5 bases from J, with 14 bases between. CDR3 residues: CSVEGVAIETGELFF. The CDR3 region has the DNA TGCAGCGTTGAAGGGGTCGCGATTGAAACCGGGGAGCTGTTTTTT.

This clonotype has a handful of counts. The CDR3 sequence: CASSYSISGGSTDTQYF. CDR3 DNA: TGTGCCAGCAGTTACTCGATTTCGGGGGGGAGCACAGATACGCAGTATTTT. V usage is TRBV6-5 and J usage is TRBJ2-3, with TRBD2 matching 8 bases. The junction had 5 bases not matched to a gene; V was cut back by 0 bases and J by 0 bases. Germline values: CDR1 MNHEY, CDR2 SVGAGI. CDR3 length equals 17 residues.

The table lists this clonotype with a few counts. The rearrangement uses TRBV3-1 and TRBJ1-1; D is perhaps TRBD1 (5 bases). V lost 1 base, J lost 1 base, and 13 bases lay in between. From germline, CDR1 is LGHDT and CDR2 YNNKEL (reference sequence). CDR3 size: 16 residues. The CDR3 DNA is TGTGCCAGCAGCCAAGGGCGGGGGATAGGGAACACTGAAGCTTTCTTT. This encodes CASSQGRGIGNTEAFF.

This clonotype was observed a few times. This chain connects TRBV6-1 to TRBJ1-1; no firm D call. In germline, CDR1 is MNHNS, CDR2 SASEGT. CDR3 length equals 11 residues. Trimming shortened V by 9 bases and J by 9 bases, and 14 bases separated the two germline ends. The CDR3 region has the DNA TGTGCCAGTCCTAAGGGAGCTAAAGCTTTCTTT. Amino acids: CASPKGAKAFF.

This clonotype appeared a few times. This chain links TRBV25-1 with TRBJ2-7; no definite D call. Germline CDR1 MGHDK, CDR2 SYGVNS. This CDR3 region has 15 residues. V gave up 7 bases and J gave up 2 bases, with 18 bases separating them. The CDR3 bases are TGTGCCAGCACACCGGGTGGCCACAGAACCTACGAGCAGTACTTC. This sequence encodes CASTPGGHRTYEQYF.

The chain recombines TRBV7-2 with TRBJ2-1; tentatively, D is TRBD1 or TRBD2 (6 bases each). The CDR3 runs 14 residues. Germline CDR1 is SGHTA and CDR2 is FQGNSA. The ends were cut back, 3 bases at V and 8 bases at J, with 14 bases in the middle. CDR3 nucleotide sequence: TGTGCCAGCAGCTTGAGGGGGGTCAGGGATGAGCAGTTCTTC. Protein: CASSLRGVRDEQFF. The variable domain in full, completed from reference TRBV7-2 and TRBJ2-1, reads GAGVSQSPSNKVTEKGKDVELRCDPISGHTALYWYRQSLGQGLEFLIYFQGNSAPDKSGLPSDRFSAERTGGSVSTLTIQRTQQEDSAVYLCASSLRGVRDEQFFGPGTRLTVL.

This clonotype turned up a few times. V is TRBV4-1 and J is TRBJ2-5; D is perhaps TRBD2 (5 bases). The V end lost 0 bases, the J end lost 4 bases, and 12 bases lay between the germline ends. The CDR3 sequence is 15 residues long. Germline values: CDR1 MGHRA, CDR2 YSYEKL. Here the CDR3 reads CASSQERPGLETQYF. The CDR3 DNA reads as TGCGCCAGCAGCCAAGAACGCCCGGGATTAGAGACCCAGTACTTC.

There are a few counts of this clonotype. The gene calls are TRBV5-1 and TRBJ2-7, with 11 positions matching TRBD1. V dropped 4 bases and J dropped 2; count of bases not matched to a gene: 5. Germline CDR1 and CDR2: SGHRS and YFSETQ. The CDR3 runs to 15 residues. The CDR3 protein is CASSLDRGRPYEQYF. In DNA form, the CDR3 reads TGCGCCAGCAGCCTGGACAGGGGGCGACCCTACGAGCAGTACTTC.

This clonotype has more than one count but fewer than ten. The V call is TRBV4-3, the J call TRBJ2-7, with D possibly being TRBD2 (6 bases). The V gene's germline CDR1 is LGHNA and CDR2 YSLEER. V was shortened by 2 bases and J by 5 bases, with 10 bases between the two germline ends. The CDR3 loop spans 13 amino acids. This CDR3 reads CASSQIRENEQYF. CDR3 DNA: TGCGCCAGCAGCCAAATCCGGGAGAACGAGCAGTACTTC.

V usage is TRBV4-2 and J usage is TRBJ2-1; 7 bases align to TRBD1. The V gene end was trimmed by 1 base and the J gene end by 9 bases; junction bases not matched to a gene: 6. The CDR3 covers 14 residues. Germline lookup yields CDR1 LGHNA and CDR2 YNFKEQ. CDR3 in amino acids: CASSQVYPGGEQFF. CDR3 DNA sequence: TGTGCCAGCAGCCAAGTATACCCAGGGGGTGAGCAGTTCTTC.